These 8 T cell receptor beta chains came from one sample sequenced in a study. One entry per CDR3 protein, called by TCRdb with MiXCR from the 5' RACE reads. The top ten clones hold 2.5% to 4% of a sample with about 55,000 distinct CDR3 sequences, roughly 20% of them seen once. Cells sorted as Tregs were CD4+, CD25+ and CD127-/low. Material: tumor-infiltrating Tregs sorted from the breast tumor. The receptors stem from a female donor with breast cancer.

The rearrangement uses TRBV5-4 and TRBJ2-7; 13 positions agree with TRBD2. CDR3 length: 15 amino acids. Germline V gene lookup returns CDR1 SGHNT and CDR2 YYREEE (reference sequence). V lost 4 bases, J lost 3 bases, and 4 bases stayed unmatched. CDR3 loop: CASSRRTSGSYEQYF. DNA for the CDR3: TGTGCCAGCAGCCGGAGGACTAGCGGGAGCTACGAGCAGTACTTC.

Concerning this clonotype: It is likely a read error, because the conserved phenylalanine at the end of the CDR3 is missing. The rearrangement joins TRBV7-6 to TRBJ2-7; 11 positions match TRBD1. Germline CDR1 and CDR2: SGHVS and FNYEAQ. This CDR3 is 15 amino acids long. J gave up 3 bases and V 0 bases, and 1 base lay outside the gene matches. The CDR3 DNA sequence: TGTGCCAGCAGCTTAGCAGGGACAGGGGGCTACGAGCAGTACCTC. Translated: CASSLAGTGGYEQYL.

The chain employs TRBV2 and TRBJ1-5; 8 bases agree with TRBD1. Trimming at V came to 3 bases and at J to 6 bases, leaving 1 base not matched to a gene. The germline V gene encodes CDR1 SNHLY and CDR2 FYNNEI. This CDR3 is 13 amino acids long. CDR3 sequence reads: CASSEGQVQPQHF. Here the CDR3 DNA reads TGTGCCAGCAGTGAGGGACAGGTTCAGCCCCAGCATTTT.

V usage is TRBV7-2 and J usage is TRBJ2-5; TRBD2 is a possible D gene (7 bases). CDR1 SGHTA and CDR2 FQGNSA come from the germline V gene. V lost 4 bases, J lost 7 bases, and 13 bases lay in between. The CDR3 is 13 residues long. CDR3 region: CASSSKGGGTQYF. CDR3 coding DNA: TGTGCCAGCAGCTCAAAAGGGGGGGGGACCCAGTACTTC.

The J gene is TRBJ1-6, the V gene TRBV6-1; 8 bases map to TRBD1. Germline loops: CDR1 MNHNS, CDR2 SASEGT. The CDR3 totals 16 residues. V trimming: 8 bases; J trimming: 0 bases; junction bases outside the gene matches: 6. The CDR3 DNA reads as TGTGCCAGCGGGACAGGCATCAGCTCCTATAATTCACCCCTCCACTTT. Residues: CASGTGISSYNSPLHF.

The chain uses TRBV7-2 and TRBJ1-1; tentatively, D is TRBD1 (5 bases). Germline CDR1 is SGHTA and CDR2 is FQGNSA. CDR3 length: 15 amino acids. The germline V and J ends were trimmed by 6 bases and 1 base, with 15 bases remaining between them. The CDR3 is CASRYSTAPNTEAFF. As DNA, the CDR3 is TGTGCCAGCAGATATTCGACAGCGCCGAACACTGAAGCTTTCTTT.

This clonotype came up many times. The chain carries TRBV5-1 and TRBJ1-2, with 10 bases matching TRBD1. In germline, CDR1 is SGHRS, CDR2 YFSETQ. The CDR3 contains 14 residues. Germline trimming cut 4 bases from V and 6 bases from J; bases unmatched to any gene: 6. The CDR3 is CASSNDRGQDGYTF. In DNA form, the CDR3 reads TGCGCCAGCAGCAACGACAGGGGGCAAGATGGCTACACCTTC.

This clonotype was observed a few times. CDR3 sequence reads: CASSPTSQETQYF. CDR3 sequence (DNA): TGTGCCAGCAGTCCGACATCCCAAGAGACCCAGTACTTC. This rearrangement joins TRBV5-4 to TRBJ2-5; D remains unclear. The V gene's germline CDR1 is SGHNT and CDR2 YYREEE (reference sequence). V lost 5 bases to trimming and J lost 1 base, with 9 bases between them. The CDR3 length is 13 residues.